This T cell receptor (beta chain) was sequenced during a study of shared clonotypes between healthy human individuals. The wider study: Used for every donor were three CD4 naive, three CD4 memory, two CD8 naive and one CD8 memory plate.

When replicate PCRs were run on sorted subsets, they used about 220 ng DNA, tens of thousands of T cell genomes. Measured with immunoSEQ multiplex PCR; TCRdb has only the in-frame clones, and not every one. Of fewer than 2.5 million clones listed, over 85% were seen once; the top ten hold around 0.4%. Between the trimmed V and J ends, which lost 2 bases and 3 bases, there was a span of 6 bases. Germline values: CDR1 SGHDT, CDR2 YYEEEE. This CDR3 comprises 13 residues. With regard to this clone: Its antigen is still unknown.

Study results and caveats: Naive subsets generally exceeded memory subsets in estimated richness. In this cohort, only blood was sampled, and tissue repertoires likely differ.

The source of this sequence is a man aged 18 to 35 in good health. Some clones in this sample may be carry-over from other donors' samples. The J gene is TRBJ1-5, the V gene TRBV5-6; D might be TRBD1 (5 bases). What was sequenced was naive CD4+ T cells from PBMCs. Subset here: CD45RA+ positively selected. Here the CDR3 reads CASSFGTNQPQHF. Written as DNA, the CDR3 is TGTGCCAGCAGCTTTGGGACCAATCAGCCCCAGCATTTT.